These 10 T cell receptor beta chains were all obtained from the same sample, sequenced in a study of follicular helper T cells after annual influenza vaccination. The sample's time point: 2015-2016 season, 7 days after influenza vaccination. The protocol was immunoSEQ multiplex PCR, while the TCRdb copy is restricted to in-frame clones and leaves out a portion. The repertoire holds about 800 clones, with 81% as singletons. The material sequenced was CXCR5+ CD38+ circulating T follicular helper cells from blood, taken 7 days after influenza vaccination. Sample subset: circulating Tfh, non-naive CD4+CXCR5+PD-1+ (ICOS+CD38+ or ICOS-CD38-). The receptors were sampled from an adult who received the influenza vaccine.

About this clone: Additional DNA sequences in this sample encode the identical CDR3. The genes are TRBV6-1 and TRBJ1-3; D perhaps matches TRBD1 (6 bases). The CDR3 is 14 residues long. Germline CDR1 is MNHNS and CDR2 is SASEGT. With 3 bases removed from V and 5 bases from J, the gap between germline ends came to 11 bases. This chain's CDR3 is CASSEGGLRNTIYF. The CDR3 DNA reads as TGTGCCAGCAGTGAGGGGGGCTTAAGAAACACCATATATTTT.

The rearrangement links TRBV5-1 to TRBJ2-2; D gene ambiguous. Trimming left V 5 bases short and J 2 bases short, with 10 bases between. The CDR3 extends over 14 amino acids. CDR1 and CDR2 (germline): SGHRS, YFSETQ. The CDR3 bases are TGCGCCAGCAGTATTCGGCTTAACACCGGGGAGCTGTTTTTT. Protein sequence: CASSIRLNTGELFF.

This chain connects TRBV7-6 to TRBJ2-7; 7 bases align to TRBD1. Germline values: CDR1 SGHVS, CDR2 FNYEAQ. CDR3 length: 14 residues. The V gene end was trimmed by 3 bases and the J gene end by 5 bases; junction bases not matched to a gene: 7. CDR3 coding DNA: TGTGCCAGCAGCTTTCTCGACAGGGAAGACGAGCAGTACTTC. Translated, it gives CASSFLDREDEQYF.

This clone was recorded once. The gene calls are TRBV2 and TRBJ2-3; D remains ambiguous. Trimming removed 7 bases from V and 0 bases from J, with 11 bases in between. This CDR3 has 14 amino acids. Per the germline V gene, CDR1 is SNHLY and CDR2 is FYNNEI. CDR3 DNA sequence: TGTGCCAGCATCGCCGGAACTAGCACAGATACGCAGTATTTT. As protein: CASIAGTSTDTQYF. Using reference TRBV2 and TRBJ2-3 for the parts outside the CDR3, the full variable domain is EPEVTQTPSHQVTQMGQEVILRCVPISNHLYFYWYRQILGQKVEFLVSFYNNEISEKSEIFDDQFSVERPDGSNFTLKIRSTKLEDSAMYFCASIAGTSTDTQYFGPGTRLTVL.

The gene calls are TRBV7-3 and TRBJ2-3, with TRBD2 matching over 7 bases. CDR3 length equals 16 residues. V lost 0 bases and J lost 1; bases outside the gene matches: 4. Germline CDR1 is SGHTA and CDR2 is FQGTGA. As DNA, the CDR3 is TGTGCCAGCAGCTTAACGTTCGCGGGGGGCACAGATACGCAGTATTTT. Residues: CASSLTFAGGTDTQYF.

This clone has just a few counts. The rearrangement links TRBV5-1 to TRBJ1-5; D gene unclear. CDR3 size: 13 residues. V lost 0 bases and J lost 6, with 7 bases in between. Looked up from germline, CDR1 is SGHRS and CDR2 is YFSETQ. The CDR3: CASSLESGQPQHF. Here the CDR3 DNA reads TGCGCCAGCAGCTTGGAGAGCGGTCAGCCCCAGCATTTT.

The V gene is TRBV5-1, the J gene TRBJ1-1; the match to TRBD1 covers 7 bases. Germline assignment: CDR1 SGHRS and CDR2 YFSETQ. Unmatched junction bases numbered 3, after V lost 0 bases and J lost 4 bases. The CDR3 sequence is 14 residues long. CDR3 region: CASSLASGGTEAFF. CDR3 sequence (DNA): TGCGCCAGCAGCTTGGCCTCAGGGGGCACTGAAGCTTTCTTT. The full variable domain, with the rest looked up from reference TRBV5-1 and TRBJ1-1, is KAGVTQTPRYLIKTRGQQVTLSCSPISGHRSVSWYQQTPGQGLQFLFEYFSETQRNKGNFPGRFSGRQFSNSRSEMNVSTLELGDSALYLCASSLASGGTEAFFGQGTRLTVV.

The chain recombines TRBV7-2 with TRBJ1-5; D unclear. The V end was cut by 5 bases, the J end by 3 bases, with 5 bases between. Germline V gene data show CDR1 as SGHTA and CDR2 as FQGNSA. The CDR3 contains 12 residues. CDR3: CASSPNNQPQHF. The CDR3 DNA follows: TGTGCCAGCAGCCCCAACAATCAGCCCCAGCATTTT.

This chain uses TRBV4-3 with TRBJ2-1, with 12 positions matching TRBD2. The germline CDR1 and CDR2 sequences are LGHNA and YSLEER. CDR3 size: 16 residues. V shed 3 bases, J shed 4 bases, and the junction held 4 bases outside the gene matches. Here the CDR3 DNA reads TGCGCCAGCAGCCACCTACTAGCGGGGGGTTACAATGAGCAGTTCTTC. This gives the protein CASSHLLAGGYNEQFF.

Here the CDR3 DNA reads TGTGCCAGCAGCCCACCTCCGGGAGCTAACTATGGCTACACCTTC. Encoded protein: CASSPPPGANYGYTF. This rearrangement joins TRBV5-5 to TRBJ1-2, with unresolved D. The CDR3 contains 15 residues. Trimming took off 4 bases at V and 0 bases at J, with 13 bases between the two ends. CDR1 and CDR2 from the germline V gene are SGHKS and YYEKEE (reference sequence).